This T cell receptor beta chain was identified during a study of OX40 agonist ivuxolimab in advanced cancers. As for the study in general: Ivuxolimab was delivered to patients intravenously every 2 weeks at doses spanning 0.01 to 10 mg/kg. Recorded diagnoses for dose-escalation patients were hepatocellular carcinoma, melanoma, renal cell or head and neck cancer.

TCRdb keeps only in-frame clones here, not all; method: immunoSEQ multiplex PCR. The repertoire holds roughly 11,000 clones, with roughly 70% as singletons. Concerning this clone itself: Its antigen is undetermined.

Trimming at V came to 3 bases and at J to 6 bases, leaving 13 bases not matched to a gene. Germline V gene data show CDR1 as SGHAT and CDR2 as FQNNGV. The CDR3 length is 16 residues. General study points: Expansion of clones was among the lowest in partial responders at 0.1-3.0 mg/kg. CD4+ and CD8+ blood T cells expanded clonally by week 6 at 0.1 to 3.0 mg/kg.

The specimen comprised CD4+ or CD8+ T cells sorted from blood, sampled in a trial of the OX40 agonist ivuxolimab. This TCR was recovered from an adult with an advanced solid tumor such as melanoma, head and neck, liver or kidney cancer. The chain uses TRBV11-2 and TRBJ1-2; TRBD1 matches 7 bases. The CDR3 sequence is CASSFMPGTAGNGYTF. CDR3 nucleotide sequence: TGTGCCAGCAGCTTCATGCCTGGGACAGCGGGAAATGGCTACACCTTC.